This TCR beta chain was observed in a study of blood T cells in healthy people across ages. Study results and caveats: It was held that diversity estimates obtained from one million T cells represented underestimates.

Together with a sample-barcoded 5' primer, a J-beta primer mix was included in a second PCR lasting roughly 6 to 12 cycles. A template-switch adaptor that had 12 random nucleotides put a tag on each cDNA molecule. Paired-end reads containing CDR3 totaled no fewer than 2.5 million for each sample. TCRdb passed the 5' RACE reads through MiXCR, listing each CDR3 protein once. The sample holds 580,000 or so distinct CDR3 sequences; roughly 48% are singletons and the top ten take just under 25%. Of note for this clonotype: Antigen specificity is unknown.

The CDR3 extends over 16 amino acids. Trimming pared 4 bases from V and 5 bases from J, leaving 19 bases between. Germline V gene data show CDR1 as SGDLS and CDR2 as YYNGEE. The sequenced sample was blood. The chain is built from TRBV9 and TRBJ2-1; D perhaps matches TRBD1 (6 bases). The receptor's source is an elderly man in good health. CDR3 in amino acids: CASSSRSYGGNNEQFF. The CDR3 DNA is TGTGCCAGCAGCTCCCGCTCTTATGGGGGCAACAATGAGCAGTTCTTC. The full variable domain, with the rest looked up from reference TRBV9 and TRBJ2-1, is DSGVTQTPKHLITATGQRVTLRCSPRSGDLSVYWYQQSLDQGLQFLIQYYNGEERAKGNILERFSAQQFPDLHSELNLSSLELGDSALYFCASSSRSYGGNNEQFFGPGTRLTVL.